Presented here are 8 T cell receptor beta chains from one specimen sequenced in a study of T-cell memory formation after mild COVID-19. TCRdb passed the 5' RACE reads through MiXCR, listing each CDR3 protein once. The table has fewer than 450,000 distinct CDR3 sequences, more than 20% seen once. Sequenced sample: PBMCs or a T cell subset sorted from them (not recorded which). The source is an adult woman who had mild COVID-19 (a few samples of this study predate the infection). Cell type and time point are not known.

Only a few counts were recorded for this clonotype. This chain joins TRBV30 and TRBJ2-2; D is perhaps TRBD1 (6 bases). This CDR3 comprises 13 residues. Germline V gene lookup returns CDR1 GTSNPN and CDR2 SVGIG (reference sequence). V gave up 3 bases and J gave up 3 bases, with 8 bases separating them. The CDR3, as DNA: TGTGCCTGGAGCGGACAGTACACCGGGGAGCTGTTTTTT. Residues: CAWSGQYTGELFF.

The rearrangement joins TRBV11-2 to TRBJ2-7; 8 bases fit TRBD1. In germline, CDR1 is SGHAT, CDR2 FQNNGV. This CDR3 has 16 amino acids. The J segment lost 2 bases and the V segment lost 5 bases, leaving 11 bases of the junction unmatched. The CDR3 loop reads CASSPTWDRRAYEQYF. CDR3 coding DNA: TGTGCCAGCAGCCCAACCTGGGACAGGCGAGCCTACGAGCAGTACTTC.

This clonotype was counted only a few times. V and J are TRBV4-1 and TRBJ2-7; D tentatively reads TRBD1 or TRBD2 (5 bases each). Trimming took 1 base from V and 3 from J, leaving 7 bases between them. Looked up from germline, CDR1 is MGHRA and CDR2 is YSYEKL. The CDR3 has 13 amino acids. The CDR3: CASSQGDGYEQYF. DNA for the CDR3: TGCGCCAGCAGCCAAGGGGACGGCTACGAGCAGTACTTC.

The table lists this clonotype with a few counts. The CDR3: CSASAGTSGVEQYF. The CDR3 DNA is TGCAGTGCTAGCGCCGGGACTAGCGGGGTCGAGCAGTACTTC. The V and J genes are TRBV20-1 and TRBJ2-7, with 13 bases that match TRBD2. With V trimmed by 3 bases and J by 6 bases, 5 bases remained unmatched. The germline V gene encodes CDR1 DFQATT and CDR2 SNEGSKA (reference sequence). The CDR3 covers 14 residues.

This sequence joins TRBV28 and TRBJ1-1; the match to TRBD1 covers 7 bases. V dropped 4 bases and J dropped 4; count of bases not matched to a gene: 3. This CDR3 has 13 residues. From germline, CDR1 is MDHEN and CDR2 SYDVKM. The CDR3 here is CASSSRGPTEAFF. The CDR3 bases are TGTGCCAGCAGTTCGAGGGGGCCCACTGAAGCTTTCTTT.

The rearrangement joins TRBV7-9 to TRBJ2-1, with TRBD2 matching 12 bases. The ends lost 1 base at V and 4 bases at J; junction bases unmatched: 8. This CDR3 has 18 residues. Per the germline V gene, CDR1 is SEHNR and CDR2 is FQNEAQ (reference sequence). CDR3 bases: TGTGCCAGCAGCTTAGAACCGAGACTAGCGGGGGTTTACAATGAGCAGTTCTTC. It codes for CASSLEPRLAGVYNEQFF.

The chain has TRBV6-6 and TRBJ2-3; a weak D match, TRBD2 (5 bases). This CDR3 contains 15 residues. The germline V gene has CDR1 MNHNY and CDR2 SVGAGI (reference sequence). Trimming took off 2 bases at V and 0 bases at J, with 9 bases between the two ends. The chain's CDR3 is CASSYVGASTDTQYF. CDR3 DNA: TGTGCCAGCAGTTACGTGGGAGCAAGCACAGATACGCAGTATTTT.

This chain joins TRBV11-2 and TRBJ2-7; TRBD1 is a possible D gene (6 bases). CDR1 is SGHAT, CDR2 FQNNGV, per germline. The CDR3 is made up of 13 amino acids. Trimming cost V 7 bases and J 2 bases, with 12 bases left between them. CDR3 sequence: CASTGQIPYEQYF. In DNA form, the CDR3 reads TGTGCCAGCACAGGACAGATCCCCTACGAGCAGTACTTC.